These 20 T cell receptor beta chains came from one sample sequenced in a study of CD8 T cell repertoires and HIV-1 epitope variants. TCRdb's table, derived via immunoSEQ multiplex PCR, lists solely in-frame clones and lacks some. The sample yields 6,000 or so clones, 65% seen once. No antigen is known for these receptors. Sequenced material: cultured CD8+ T cells derived from PBMCs. The receptors shown here come from a male donor with HIV.

The chain joins TRBV7-8 to TRBJ2-3; D is ambiguous. The CDR3 is made up of 12 amino acids. The germline V and J ends were trimmed by 4 bases and 6 bases, with 8 bases remaining between them. CDR1 is SGHVS and CDR2 is FQNEAQ in the germline V gene. The CDR3 reads CASSSSLDTQYF. The DNA for the CDR3 is TGTGCCAGCAGCTCTTCGCTCGATACGCAGTATTTT.

This chain connects TRBV16 to TRBJ1-1; possibly TRBD1 for D (5 bases). V was clipped by 4 bases and J by 1 base, with 13 bases between them. The CDR3 is made up of 15 amino acids. The germline CDR1 and CDR2 sequences are KGHSY and FQNENV. CDR3 DNA: TGTGCCAGCAGCCCTGGGGGGTTCGGGAACACTGAAGCTTTCTTT. This codes for CASSPGGFGNTEAFF.

This clone was counted between two and nine times. V usage is TRBV7-7 and J usage is TRBJ2-3; D is possibly TRBD1 (5 bases). This CDR3 comprises 14 residues. Germline V CDR1 and CDR2: SSHAT, FNYEAQ (reference sequence). V gave up 5 bases and J gave up 3 bases, with 12 bases separating them. CDR3 sequence reads: CASSTGHRTDTQYF. CDR3 DNA sequence: TGTGCCAGCAGCACCGGGCACAGGACAGATACGCAGTATTTT.

This chain links TRBV27 with TRBJ1-4; D unresolved. CDR3 length: 14 amino acids. V was shortened by 3 bases and J by 6 bases, with 11 bases between the two germline ends. The germline CDR1 and CDR2 sequences are MNHEY and SMNVEV (reference sequence). The CDR3 DNA is TGTGCCAGCAGTTTCGGCGCCTTTGATGAAAAACTGTTTTTT. It codes for CASSFGAFDEKLFF.

The chain is built from TRBV28 and TRBJ1-1; D is unresolved. The germline V gene encodes CDR1 MDHEN and CDR2 SYDVKM. The V end lost 6 bases, the J end lost 4 bases, and 15 bases lay between the germline ends. This CDR3 has 14 residues. CDR3 loop: CASSSSDASTEAFF. Written as DNA, the CDR3 is TGTGCCAGCAGCAGCTCAGATGCGAGCACTGAAGCTTTCTTT.

This clone showed up just a few times. The DNA for the CDR3 is TGTGCCAGTAAGGGGGTCGCAGCTTACGAGCAGTACTTC. Translation gives CASKGVAAYEQYF. The V call is TRBV19, the J call TRBJ2-7; possible D gene TRBD1, 6 bases. Per germline, CDR1 LNHDA and CDR2 SQIVND (reference sequence). Trimming left V 7 bases short and J 4 bases short, with 14 bases between. The CDR3 loop spans 13 amino acids.

The chain joins TRBV27 to TRBJ2-3; 9 bases match TRBD2. Germline V gene sequence: CDR1 MNHEY, CDR2 SMNVEV (reference sequence). The CDR3 has 16 residues. V was pared by 2 bases and J by 6 bases, with 9 bases of the junction left unmatched. As DNA, the CDR3 is TGTGCCAGCAGTTTAATCGGCGGGGGGGTGGAGGATACGCAGTATTTT. This sequence encodes CASSLIGGGVEDTQYF.

The J gene is TRBJ2-5, the V gene TRBV7-3, with D possibly matching TRBD1 (5 bases). Trimming took 5 bases from V and 1 from J, leaving 8 bases between them. Germline CDR1 reads SGHTA; CDR2 reads FQGTGA. The CDR3 totals 13 residues. CDR3 in amino acids: CASSQDSQETQYF. The DNA for the CDR3 is TGTGCCAGCAGCCAAGACAGCCAAGAGACCCAGTACTTC.

The J gene is TRBJ1-1, the V gene TRBV7-6; D is uncertain. The germline V gene has CDR1 SGHVS and CDR2 FNYEAQ. V was cut by 5 bases and J by 0 bases, with 4 bases left in between. This CDR3 contains 12 residues. Written as DNA, the CDR3 is TGTGCCAGCAGCAGTATGAACACTGAAGCTTTCTTT. Translation: CASSSMNTEAFF.

By its share, this clone is large. This chain links TRBV27 with TRBJ2-7; tentative D call: TRBD2 (6 bases). The CDR3 spans 16 residues. CDR1 and CDR2 (germline): MNHEY, SMNVEV (reference sequence). V was pared by 6 bases and J by 2 bases, with 20 bases between. CDR3 protein: CASSLTSGTFAYEQYF. The CDR3 bases are TGTGCCAGCAGCTTAACCTCAGGGACTTTCGCCTACGAGCAGTACTTC.

This clone was counted between two and nine times. CDR3 region: CASSPGAENIQYF. The CDR3 nucleotides are TGTGCCAGCAGCCCCGGGGCCGAAAACATTCAGTACTTC. The chain has TRBV4-2 and TRBJ2-4, with D perhaps given as TRBD1 or TRBD2 (5 bases each). The CDR3 sequence is 13 residues long. Germline CDR1 reads LGHNA; CDR2 reads YNFKEQ. V was shortened by 4 bases and J by 5 bases, with 9 bases between the two germline ends.

This chain connects TRBV6-6 to TRBJ2-1, with D perhaps matching TRBD2 (7 bases). CDR1 and CDR2 (germline): MNHNY, SVGAGI (reference sequence). CDR3 length: 16 residues. The germline V and J ends were trimmed by 0 bases and 4 bases, with 13 bases remaining between them. The CDR3: CASSYSKGGPYNEQFF. CDR3 nucleotide sequence: TGTGCCAGCAGTTACTCGAAGGGGGGGCCATACAATGAGCAGTTCTTC.

The V and J genes are TRBV7-2 and TRBJ2-7, with 9 nucleotides matching TRBD1. CDR1 SGHTA and CDR2 FQGNSA come from the germline V gene. CDR3 length: 15 amino acids. The V segment lost 5 bases and the J segment 2 bases; nucleotides outside the gene matches: 7. The CDR3 nucleotides are TGTGCCAGCAGCCGGACAGGGGACTTTACCTACGAGCAGTACTTC. The encoded protein is CASSRTGDFTYEQYF.

Of note for this clone: Other DNA sequences in this specimen translate into the identical CDR3. V and J are TRBV7-2 and TRBJ1-5; D unresolved. The CDR3 length is 13 residues. With 2 bases removed from V and 4 bases from J, the gap between germline ends came to 6 bases. CDR1 is SGHTA, CDR2 FQGNSA, per germline. CDR3 bases: TGTGCCAGCAGCTTACGGCCTAATCAGCCCCAGCATTTT. This translates into CASSLRPNQPQHF.

This clone was seen more than once but under ten times. The V call is TRBV27, the J call TRBJ1-2; unclear D gene. CDR3 length equals 15 residues. Germline CDR1 MNHEY, CDR2 SMNVEV (reference sequence). Trimming removed 0 bases from V and 0 bases from J, with 8 bases in between. CDR3 region: CASSLSEEANYGYTF. As DNA, the CDR3 is TGTGCCAGCAGTTTATCGGAGGAGGCTAACTATGGCTACACCTTC.

The V and J genes are TRBV18 and TRBJ1-1, with a possible D match to TRBD1 (5 bases). Looked up from germline, CDR1 is KGHSH and CDR2 is LQKENI. This CDR3 region has 16 residues. V was shortened by 3 bases and J by 2 bases, with 16 bases between the two germline ends. The CDR3 nucleotides read TGTGCCAGCTCACCCCGGGACCTATTAGGAAACACTGAAGCTTTCTTT. Translation: CASSPRDLLGNTEAFF.

The V gene is TRBV29-1, the J gene TRBJ2-1; the D gene is possibly TRBD2 (5 bases). CDR1 is SQVTM and CDR2 is ANQGSEA in the germline V gene. This CDR3 has 12 residues. V lost 3 bases, J lost 9 bases, and 12 bases lay in between. CDR3 coding DNA: TGCAGCGTTGATTCGCGGGCCAGTGAGCAGTTCTTC. This gives the protein CSVDSRASEQFF.

V gene TRBV10-3 combines with J gene TRBJ2-6; tentatively, D is TRBD1 or TRBD2 (5 bases each). V was trimmed by 8 bases and J by 0 bases, leaving 14 bases between them. Germline lookup yields CDR1 ENHRY and CDR2 SYGVKD. The CDR3 sequence is 16 residues long. The CDR3 nucleotides read TGTGCCATCTTCGGGGCAGACAGCTCTGGGGCCAACGTCCTGACTTTC. This encodes CAIFGADSSGANVLTF.

This clone was observed a handful of times. This chain connects TRBV13 to TRBJ2-7, with a possible D match to TRBD1 (6 bases). The germline V gene encodes CDR1 PRHDT and CDR2 FYEKMQ (reference sequence). V was trimmed by 0 bases and J by 4 bases, leaving 10 bases between them. CDR3 length: 14 residues. The CDR3 DNA reads TGTGCCAGCAGCTTAGGCAGGGGCGGGTACGAGCAGTACTTC. Its translation: CASSLGRGGYEQYF.

The rearrangement joins TRBV6-5 to TRBJ1-5, with TRBD1 identical over 8 bases. J gave up 2 bases and V 10 bases, and 7 bases lay outside the gene matches. There are 14 residues in the CDR3. Germline CDR1 is MNHEY and CDR2 is SVGAGI. In DNA, the CDR3 is TGTGCCACATCAGGGGGCGTTCGCAATCAGCCCCAGCATTTT. Encoded protein: CATSGGVRNQPQHF.